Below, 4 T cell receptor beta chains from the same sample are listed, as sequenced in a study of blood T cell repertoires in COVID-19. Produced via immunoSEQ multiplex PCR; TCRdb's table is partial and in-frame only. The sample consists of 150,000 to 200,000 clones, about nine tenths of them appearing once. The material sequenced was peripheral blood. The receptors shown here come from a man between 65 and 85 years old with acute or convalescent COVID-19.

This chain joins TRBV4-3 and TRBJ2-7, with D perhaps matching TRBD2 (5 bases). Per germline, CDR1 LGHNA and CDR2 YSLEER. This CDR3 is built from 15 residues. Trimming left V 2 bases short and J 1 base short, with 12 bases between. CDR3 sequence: CASSQQSRASYEQYF. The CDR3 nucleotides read TGCGCCAGCAGCCAACAATCGCGGGCGTCCTACGAGCAGTACTTC.

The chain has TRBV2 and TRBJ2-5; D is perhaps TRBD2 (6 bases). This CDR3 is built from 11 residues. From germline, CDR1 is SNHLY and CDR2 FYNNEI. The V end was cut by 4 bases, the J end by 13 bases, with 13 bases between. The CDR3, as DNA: TGTGCCAGCAGTGCGGGGGTACGCGGGTACTTC. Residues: CASSAGVRGYF.

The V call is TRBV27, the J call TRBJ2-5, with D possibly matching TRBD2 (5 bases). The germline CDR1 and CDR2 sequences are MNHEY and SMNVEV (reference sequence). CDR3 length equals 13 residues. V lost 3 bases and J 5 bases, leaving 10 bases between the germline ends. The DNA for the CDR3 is TGTGCCAGCAGTTTCCGTGGGAGTGAGACCCAGTACTTC. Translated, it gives CASSFRGSETQYF.

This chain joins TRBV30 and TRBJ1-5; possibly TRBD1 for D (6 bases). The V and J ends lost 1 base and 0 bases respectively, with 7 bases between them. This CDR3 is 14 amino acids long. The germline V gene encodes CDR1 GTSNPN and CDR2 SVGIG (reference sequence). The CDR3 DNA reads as TGTGCCTGGAGTGGGGGGCCTAGCAATCAGCCCCAGCATTTT. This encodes CAWSGGPSNQPQHF.